These 25 T cell receptor beta chains were sequenced from one sample in a study of T cells in Graves' hyperthyroidism and ophthalmopathy. From RNA transcripts, TCR beta CDR3 regions were amplified. The HTBI primer set was used in a first-round RT-PCR of the TCR CDR3. In TCRdb, the multiplex PCR reads were re-called with MiXCR into one record per CDR3 protein. Of about 360,000 distinct CDR3 sequences in the sample, about 15% were seen once. Sequencing used blood. These receptors originate from a woman younger than 35 with Graves' hyperthyroidism that later progressed to Graves' ophthalmopathy.

The V and J genes are TRBV30 and TRBJ2-7; no reliable D call. This CDR3 spans 16 amino acids. V was trimmed by 5 bases and J by 5 bases, leaving 25 bases between them. Germline lookup yields CDR1 GTSNPN and CDR2 SVGIG (reference sequence). The CDR3 DNA reads as TGTGCCTGGCGTATCAGGCATGGCATAAAAATCCACGAGCAGTACTTC. As protein: CAWRIRHGIKIHEQYF.

This clonotype showed up many times. The CDR3 coding sequence is TGTGCCAGTAGACGCCAGGGACGGTTAAACACTGAAGCTTTCTTT. This translates into CASRRQGRLNTEAFF. This chain joins TRBV19 and TRBJ1-1; D is perhaps TRBD1 (5 bases). Germline V gives CDR1 LNHDA, CDR2 SQIVND (reference sequence). The CDR3 contains 15 residues. V lost 6 bases, J lost 2 bases, and 16 bases lay in between.

The V and J genes are TRBV6-1 and TRBJ1-1; the D gene is possibly TRBD1 (5 bases). Trimming cost V 5 bases and J 2 bases, with 24 bases left between them. In germline, CDR1 is MNHNS, CDR2 SASEGT. This CDR3 is 18 amino acids long. The chain's CDR3 is CASSRNDGTQRDNTEAFF. DNA of the CDR3: TGTGCCAGCAGTAGGAATGACGGGACTCAGAGGGATAACACTGAAGCTTTCTTT.

The chain joins TRBV10-3 to TRBJ1-1, with TRBD1 as a possible D gene (6 bases). Germline V lookup: CDR1 ENHRY, CDR2 SYGVKD. With 4 bases removed from V and 4 bases from J, the gap between germline ends came to 19 bases. The CDR3 loop spans 16 amino acids. The DNA of the CDR3 is TGTGCCATCAGTGGGGGGCTGGACAGTCGTGTCACTGAAGCTTTCTTT. Its translation is CAISGGLDSRVTEAFF.

This clonotype appeared many times. V is TRBV2 and J is TRBJ2-7, with 10 bases that match TRBD1. Germline CDR1 is SNHLY and CDR2 is FYNNEI. This CDR3 has 14 amino acids. V lost 4 bases, J lost 2 bases, and 2 bases stayed unmatched. CDR3 residues: CASSGQGATYEQYF. In DNA form, the CDR3 reads TGTGCCAGCAGTGGACAGGGGGCGACCTACGAGCAGTACTTC.

This clonotype was found a few times. The chain carries TRBV6-2 or TRBV6-3 and TRBJ2-7; the D gene is possibly TRBD1 (6 bases). There are 13 residues in the CDR3. V gave up 6 bases and J gave up 6 bases, with 15 bases separating them. Germline V gene sequence: CDR1 MNHEY, CDR2 SVGEGT. Here the CDR3 reads CASRSGTRSEQYF. The CDR3 DNA reads TGTGCCAGCAGGTCCGGGACAAGGTCCGAGCAGTACTTC.

In this sample, this clonotype turned up once. The chain couples TRBV30 to TRBJ2-6; possible D gene TRBD1, 6 bases. Trimming took off 5 bases at V and 0 bases at J, with 14 bases between the two ends. This CDR3 contains 16 residues. The germline gives CDR1 GTSNPN, CDR2 SVGIG (reference sequence). CDR3 protein: CAWGTYRVSGANVLTF. For the CDR3, the DNA is TGTGCCTGGGGCACGTACAGGGTCTCTGGGGCCAACGTCCTGACTTTC.

The CDR3 sequence: CASSEYGTGDEKLFF. The CDR3 DNA reads as TGTGCCAGCAGTGAATATGGGACAGGGGATGAAAAACTGTTTTTT. The J gene is TRBJ1-4, the V gene TRBV25-1; TRBD1 agrees at 10 bases. Trimming took 0 bases from V and 6 from J; bases not matched to a gene: 1. The CDR3 sequence is 15 residues long. CDR1 is MGHDK and CDR2 is SYGVNS in the germline V gene.

This clonotype was seen at least ten times. V gene TRBV6-5 combines with J gene TRBJ1-1; D is ambiguous. This CDR3 is 15 amino acids long. Germline V CDR1 and CDR2: MNHEY, SVGAGI. V was clipped by 2 bases and J by 4 bases, with 14 bases between them. CDR3 amino acids: CASSYEAGLGTEAFF. CDR3 in DNA: TGTGCCAGCAGTTACGAAGCCGGGCTCGGCACTGAAGCTTTCTTT.

This sequence joins TRBV5-1 and TRBJ2-3, with D possibly being TRBD2 (5 bases). The CDR3 is made up of 13 amino acids. Germline CDR1 and CDR2: SGHRS and YFSETQ. V dropped 7 bases and J dropped 3 bases, with 12 bases sitting between them. For the CDR3, the DNA is TGCGCCAGCCGGGAAGGTGGGACAGATACGCAGTATTTT. Its protein is CASREGGTDTQYF. The whole variable domain, remainder taken from reference TRBV5-1 and TRBJ2-3, is KAGVTQTPRYLIKTRGQQVTLSCSPISGHRSVSWYQQTPGQGLQFLFEYFSETQRNKGNFPGRFSGRQFSNSRSEMNVSTLELGDSALYLCASREGGTDTQYFGPGTRLTVL.

DNA for the CDR3: TGTGCCAGTAGTATCTCAGGGGCGGGCGATCAGCCCCAGCATTTT. Its translation: CASSISGAGDQPQHF. The chain employs TRBV19 and TRBJ1-5, with D possibly TRBD1 on 6 matching bases. The germline V and J ends were trimmed by 3 bases and 5 bases, with 14 bases remaining between them. The CDR3 runs 15 residues. Germline CDR1 is LNHDA and CDR2 is SQIVND (reference sequence).

This chain uses TRBV5-6 with TRBJ2-3, with a weak D call TRBD2 (7 bases). The CDR3 runs 15 residues. Trimming cost V 1 base and J 4 bases, with 13 bases left between them. Germline CDR1 is SGHDT and CDR2 is YYEEEE. The CDR3 nucleotides are TGTGCCAGCAGCTTGTGGGGGGGCCTCCCAGATACGCAGTATTTT. This codes for CASSLWGGLPDTQYF.

This clonotype occurred a few times. CDR3 loop: CASSQDRASQPQHF. CDR3 coding DNA: TGTGCCAGCAGTCAAGACAGGGCCTCTCAGCCCCAGCATTTT. The genes are TRBV6-1 and TRBJ1-5; TRBD1 matches 7 bases. V shed 5 bases and J 6 bases; nucleotides not matched to a gene: 7. The CDR3 covers 14 residues. Germline CDR1 is MNHNS and CDR2 is SASEGT.

This clonotype was found many times. The chain has TRBV6-1 and TRBJ2-5; D might be TRBD1 (6 bases). Per germline, CDR1 MNHNS and CDR2 SASEGT. The CDR3 length is 13 residues. V gave up 9 bases and J gave up 1 base, with 12 bases separating them. The CDR3 region has the DNA TGTGCCAGTCAGGACAGCTTCCAAGAGACCCAGTACTTC. Translating gives CASQDSFQETQYF.

The chain uses TRBV9 and TRBJ1-5, with 8 bases lining up with TRBD1. Losses at the gene ends were 4 bases for V and 4 bases for J; bases not matched to a gene: 10. Germline CDR1 and CDR2: SGDLS and YYNGEE. The CDR3 is 16 amino acids. CDR3 sequence: CASSSEGTGGNQPQHF. The CDR3 DNA is TGTGCCAGCAGCTCCGAGGGGACAGGCGGGAATCAGCCCCAGCATTTT.

This clonotype was observed at least ten times. The chain joins TRBV6-1 to TRBJ2-3; D is unclear. CDR3 length: 12 amino acids. Germline assignment: CDR1 MNHNS and CDR2 SASEGT. The germline V and J ends were trimmed by 8 bases and 0 bases, with 6 bases remaining between them. CDR3 loop: CASHGSTDTQYF. The CDR3 bases are TGTGCCAGCCACGGCAGCACAGATACGCAGTATTTT.

The V and J genes are TRBV20-1 and TRBJ1-6; 7 bases line up with TRBD1. The ends lost 3 bases at V and 8 bases at J; junction bases unmatched: 7. Germline assignment: CDR1 DFQATT and CDR2 SNEGSKA (reference sequence). The CDR3 has 14 residues. CDR3 in amino acids: CSASKTGMYSPLHF. The CDR3 DNA is TGCAGTGCTAGTAAGACAGGGATGTATTCACCCCTCCACTTT.

V gene TRBV9 combines with J gene TRBJ2-3; TRBD2 aligns across 10 bases. This CDR3 is 17 amino acids long. The V gene's germline CDR1 is SGDLS and CDR2 YYNGEE. V gave up 0 bases and J gave up 0 bases; unmatched junction bases: 4. CDR3 DNA sequence: TGTGCCAGCAGCGTAGGAACTAGCGGGACTAGCACAGATACGCAGTATTTT. Translation: CASSVGTSGTSTDTQYF.

On this clonotype: A much larger clone sits a single nucleotide away, making a read error possible. The CDR3 does not close with the conserved phenylalanine or tryptophan, likely indicating a read error. The CDR3 region is CSASQGNEQYL. The CDR3 DNA is TGCAGTGCTAGTCAGGGTAACGAGCAGTACCTC. The chain is built from TRBV20-1 and TRBJ2-7, with D possibly TRBD1 on 5 matching bases. Germline CDR1 reads DFQATT; CDR2 reads SNEGSKA (reference sequence). V shed 3 bases and J shed 5 bases, with 8 bases lying between them. The CDR3 contains 11 residues.

This clonotype has ten or more counts. V and J are TRBV2 and TRBJ2-7; 9 bases fit TRBD1. The CDR3 runs to 16 residues. Germline V gene sequence: CDR1 SNHLY, CDR2 FYNNEI. Losses at the gene ends were 4 bases for V and 1 base for J; bases not matched to a gene: 8. The CDR3 bases are TGTGCCAGCAGTGTTTCACGGGACAGGGAATCCTACGAGCAGTACTTC. Translated: CASSVSRDRESYEQYF.

This clonotype has ten or more counts. CDR3 sequence (DNA): TGTGCCAGCAGCTTAAGGTATAGCGGGAGGAGGAACACCGGGGAGCTGTTTTTT. This gives the protein CASSLRYSGRRNTGELFF. The gene calls are TRBV11-2 and TRBJ2-2; 10 nucleotides agree with TRBD2. Trimming removed 2 bases from V and 1 base from J; junction bases left unmatched: 7. Germline CDR1 and CDR2: SGHAT and FQNNGV. The CDR3 totals 18 residues.

The chain has TRBV7-9 and TRBJ2-7, with a weak D call TRBD2 (7 bases). Germline V gene sequence: CDR1 SEHNR, CDR2 FQNEAQ (reference sequence). This CDR3 has 15 residues. The V and J ends lost 5 bases and 7 bases respectively, with 21 bases between them. The CDR3 is CASSRTGGVHGEQYF. The CDR3 region has the DNA TGTGCCAGCAGCCGTACGGGGGGCGTTCACGGGGAGCAGTACTTC.

This clonotype has a count of ten or more. The chain recombines TRBV20-1 with TRBJ2-7; the D gene is possibly TRBD2 (6 bases). Germline V gene sequence: CDR1 DFQATT, CDR2 SNEGSKA (reference sequence). The V end lost 0 bases, the J end lost 5 bases, and 20 bases lay between the germline ends. The CDR3 covers 16 residues. For the CDR3, the DNA is TGCAGTGCTAGAGATCGTTTTTCACTAGCCCTCCACGAGCAGTACTTC. This sequence encodes CSARDRFSLALHEQYF.

This clonotype was found a few times. V usage is TRBV6-1 and J usage is TRBJ1-2; TRBD1 matches 7 bases. The CDR3 has 14 residues. The germline V gene encodes CDR1 MNHNS and CDR2 SASEGT. V trimming: 5 bases; J trimming: 3 bases; junction bases outside the gene matches: 6. The CDR3 region has the DNA TGTGCCAGCAGTCCGGGGACAGATTACTATGGCTACACCTTC. Translation gives CASSPGTDYYGYTF.

The sample holds a few counts of this clonotype. CDR3 DNA sequence: TGTGCCAGCAGCCAAGAAGCCCCGGCGAGCGCCTACTCCTACGAGCAGTACTTC. Encoded protein: CASSQEAPASAYSYEQYF. The J gene is TRBJ2-7, the V gene TRBV3-1, with no clear D. The CDR3 length is 18 residues. The germline V gene encodes CDR1 LGHDT and CDR2 YNNKEL (reference sequence). The germline V and J ends were trimmed by 0 bases and 0 bases, with 18 bases remaining between them.